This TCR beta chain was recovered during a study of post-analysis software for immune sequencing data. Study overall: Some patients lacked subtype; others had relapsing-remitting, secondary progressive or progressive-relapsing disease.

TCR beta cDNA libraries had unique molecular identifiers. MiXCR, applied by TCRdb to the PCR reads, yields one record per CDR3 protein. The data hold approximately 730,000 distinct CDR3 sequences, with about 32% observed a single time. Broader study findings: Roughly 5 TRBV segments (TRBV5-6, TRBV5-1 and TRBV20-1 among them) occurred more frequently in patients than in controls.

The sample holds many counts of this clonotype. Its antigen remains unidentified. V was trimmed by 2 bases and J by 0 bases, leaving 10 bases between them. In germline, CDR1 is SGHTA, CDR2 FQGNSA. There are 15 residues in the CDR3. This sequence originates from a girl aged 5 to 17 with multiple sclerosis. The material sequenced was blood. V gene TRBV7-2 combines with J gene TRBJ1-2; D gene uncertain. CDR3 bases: TGTGCCAGCAGCTTACATCTTGGGCCTAACTATGGCTACACCTTC. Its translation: CASSLHLGPNYGYTF.